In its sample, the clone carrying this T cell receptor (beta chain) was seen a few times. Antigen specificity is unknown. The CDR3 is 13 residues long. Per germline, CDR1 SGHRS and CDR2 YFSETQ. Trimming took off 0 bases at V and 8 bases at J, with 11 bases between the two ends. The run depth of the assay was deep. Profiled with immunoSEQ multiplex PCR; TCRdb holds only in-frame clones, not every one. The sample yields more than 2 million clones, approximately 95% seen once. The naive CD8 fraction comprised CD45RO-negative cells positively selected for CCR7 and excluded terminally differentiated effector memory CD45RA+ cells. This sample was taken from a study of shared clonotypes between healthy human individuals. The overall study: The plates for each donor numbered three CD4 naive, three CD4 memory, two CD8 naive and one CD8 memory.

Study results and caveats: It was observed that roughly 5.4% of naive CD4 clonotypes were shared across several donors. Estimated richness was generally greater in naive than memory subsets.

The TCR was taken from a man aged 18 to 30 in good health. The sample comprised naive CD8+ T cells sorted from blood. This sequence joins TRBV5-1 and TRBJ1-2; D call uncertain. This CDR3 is CASSLVVAHGYTF. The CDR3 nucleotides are TGCGCCAGCAGCTTGGTAGTAGCTCACGGCTACACCTTC.